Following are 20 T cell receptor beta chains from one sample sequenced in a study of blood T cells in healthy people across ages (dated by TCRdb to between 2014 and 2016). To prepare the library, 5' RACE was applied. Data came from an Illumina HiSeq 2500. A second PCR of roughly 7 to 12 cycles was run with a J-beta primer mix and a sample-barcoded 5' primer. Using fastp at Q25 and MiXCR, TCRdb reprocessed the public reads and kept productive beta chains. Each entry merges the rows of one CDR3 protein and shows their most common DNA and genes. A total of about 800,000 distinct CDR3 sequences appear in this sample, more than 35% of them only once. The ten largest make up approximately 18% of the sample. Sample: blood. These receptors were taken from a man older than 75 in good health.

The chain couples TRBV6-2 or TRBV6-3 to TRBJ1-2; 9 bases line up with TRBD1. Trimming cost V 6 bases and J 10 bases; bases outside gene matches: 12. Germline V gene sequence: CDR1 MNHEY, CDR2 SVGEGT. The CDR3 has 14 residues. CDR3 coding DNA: TGTGCCAGCAGGCCCACAGGGGGCCCTAGGCTCTACACCTTC. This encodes CASRPTGGPRLYTF.

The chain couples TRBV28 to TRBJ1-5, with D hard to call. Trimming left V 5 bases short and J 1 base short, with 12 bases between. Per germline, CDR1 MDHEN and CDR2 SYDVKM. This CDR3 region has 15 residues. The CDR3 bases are TGTGCCAGCAGTCCCCACCGGGCCAGCAATCAGCCCCAGCATTTT. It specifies CASSPHRASNQPQHF.

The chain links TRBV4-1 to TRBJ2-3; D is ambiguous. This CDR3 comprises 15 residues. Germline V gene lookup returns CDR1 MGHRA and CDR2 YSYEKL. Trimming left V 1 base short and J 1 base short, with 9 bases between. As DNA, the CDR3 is TGCGCCAGCAGCCAAGGTAACATCGGCACAGATACGCAGTATTTT. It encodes CASSQGNIGTDTQYF.

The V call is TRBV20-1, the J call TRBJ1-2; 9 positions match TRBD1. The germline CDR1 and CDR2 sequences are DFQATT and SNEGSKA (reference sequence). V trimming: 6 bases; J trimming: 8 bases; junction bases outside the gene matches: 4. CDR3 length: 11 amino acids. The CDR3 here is CSAGTGRGYTF. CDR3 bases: TGCAGTGCAGGGACAGGGAGGGGCTACACCTTC.

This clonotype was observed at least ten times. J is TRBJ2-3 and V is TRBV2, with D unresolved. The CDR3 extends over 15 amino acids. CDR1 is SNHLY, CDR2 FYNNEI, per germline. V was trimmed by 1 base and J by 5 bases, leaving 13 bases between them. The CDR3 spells CASSEVSEVLDTQYF. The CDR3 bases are TGTGCCAGCAGTGAAGTCTCTGAGGTTCTAGATACGCAGTATTTT.

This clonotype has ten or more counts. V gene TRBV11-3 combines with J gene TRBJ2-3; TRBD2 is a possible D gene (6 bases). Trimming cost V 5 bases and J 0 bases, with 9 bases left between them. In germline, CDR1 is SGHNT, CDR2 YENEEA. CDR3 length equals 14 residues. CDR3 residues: CASSELASTDTQYF. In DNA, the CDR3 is TGTGCCAGCAGCGAACTAGCCAGCACAGATACGCAGTATTTT.

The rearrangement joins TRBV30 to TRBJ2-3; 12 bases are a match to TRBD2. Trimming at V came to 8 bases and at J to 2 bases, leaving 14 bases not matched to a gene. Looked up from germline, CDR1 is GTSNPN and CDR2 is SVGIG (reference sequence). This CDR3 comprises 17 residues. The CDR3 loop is CARTSGGSPTFTDTQYF. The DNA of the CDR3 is TGTGCCCGAACTAGCGGGGGGTCCCCTACCTTCACAGATACGCAGTATTTT.

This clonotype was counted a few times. In DNA form, the CDR3 reads TGCAGCTTATGGACAGGTGGCAATGAGCAGTTCTTC. It specifies CSLWTGGNEQFF. The rearrangement links TRBV29-1 to TRBJ2-1, with 7 bases matching TRBD1. The germline V gene encodes CDR1 SQVTM and CDR2 ANQGSEA. Trimming removed 8 bases from V and 6 bases from J; junction bases left unmatched: 7. This CDR3 region has 12 residues.

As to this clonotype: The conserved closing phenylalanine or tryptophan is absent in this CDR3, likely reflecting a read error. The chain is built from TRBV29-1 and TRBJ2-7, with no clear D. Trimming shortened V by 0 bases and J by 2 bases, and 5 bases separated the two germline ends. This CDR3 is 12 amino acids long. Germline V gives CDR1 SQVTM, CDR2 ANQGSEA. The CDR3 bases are TGCAGCGTTGAAGAAGCCCCCTACGAGCAGTACTTA. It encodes CSVEEAPYEQYL.

CDR3 nucleotides: TGTGCCAGCATTCCAGGACAAGAGACCCAGTACTTC. Amino acids: CASIPGQETQYF. The rearrangement uses TRBV6-1 and TRBJ2-5, with no clear D. Trimming pared 7 bases from V and 2 bases from J, leaving 8 bases between. The CDR3 is 12 amino acids. From germline, CDR1 is MNHNS and CDR2 SASEGT.

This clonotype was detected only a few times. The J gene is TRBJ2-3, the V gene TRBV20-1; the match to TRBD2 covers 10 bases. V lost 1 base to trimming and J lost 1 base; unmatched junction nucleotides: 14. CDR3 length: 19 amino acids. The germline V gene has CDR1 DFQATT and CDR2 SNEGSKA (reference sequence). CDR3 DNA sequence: TGCAGTGCTAGAGGAGTCCGGCCAAGGACTAGCGGTCGCACAGATACGCAGTATTTT. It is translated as CSARGVRPRTSGRTDTQYF.

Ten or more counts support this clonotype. The CDR3 protein is CASSLGFGEGANVLTF. DNA for the CDR3: TGTGCCAGCAGTTTGGGATTTGGGGAAGGGGCCAACGTCCTGACTTTC. This chain connects TRBV27 to TRBJ2-6; D gene ambiguous. Germline CDR1 is MNHEY and CDR2 is SMNVEV (reference sequence). V was pared by 3 bases and J by 4 bases, with 13 bases between. This CDR3 has 16 amino acids.

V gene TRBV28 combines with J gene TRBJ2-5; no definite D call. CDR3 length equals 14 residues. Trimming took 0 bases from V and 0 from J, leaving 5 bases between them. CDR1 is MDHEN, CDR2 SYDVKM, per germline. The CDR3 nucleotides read TGTGCCAGCAGTTTATGGGATAACCAAGAGACCCAGTACTTC. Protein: CASSLWDNQETQYF.

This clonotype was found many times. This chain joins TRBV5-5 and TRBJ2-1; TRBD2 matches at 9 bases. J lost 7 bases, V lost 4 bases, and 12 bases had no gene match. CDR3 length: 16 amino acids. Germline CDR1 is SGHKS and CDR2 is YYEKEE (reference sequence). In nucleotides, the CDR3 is TGTGCCAGCAGCCCCATCTTAGCGGGAGTGGGAAATGAGCAGTTCTTC. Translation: CASSPILAGVGNEQFF.

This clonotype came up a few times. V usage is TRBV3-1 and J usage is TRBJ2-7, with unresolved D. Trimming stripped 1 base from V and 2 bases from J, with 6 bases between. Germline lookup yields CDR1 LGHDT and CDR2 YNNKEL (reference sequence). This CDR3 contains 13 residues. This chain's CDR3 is CASSQATTYEQYF. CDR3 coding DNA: TGTGCCAGCAGCCAAGCGACAACCTACGAGCAGTACTTC.

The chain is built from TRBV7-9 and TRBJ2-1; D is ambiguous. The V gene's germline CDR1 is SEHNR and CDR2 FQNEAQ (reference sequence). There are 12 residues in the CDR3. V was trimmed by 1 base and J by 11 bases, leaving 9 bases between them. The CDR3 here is CASSLDGSKQFF. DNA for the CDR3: TGTGCCAGCAGCTTAGACGGGTCGAAGCAGTTCTTC.

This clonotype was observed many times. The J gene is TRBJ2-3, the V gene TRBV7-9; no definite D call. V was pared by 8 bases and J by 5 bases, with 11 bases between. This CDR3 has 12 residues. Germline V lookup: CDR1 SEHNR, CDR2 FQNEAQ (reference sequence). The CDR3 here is CASSPPGDTQYF. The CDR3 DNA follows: TGTGCCAGCTCACCACCTGGAGATACGCAGTATTTT.

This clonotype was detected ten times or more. The CDR3 DNA is TGTGCCAGCAGTCCCCGGACAGGGAGCACAGATACGCAGTATTTT. Translating it yields CASSPRTGSTDTQYF. The J gene is TRBJ2-3, the V gene TRBV25-1; TRBD1 matches at 8 bases. Germline V gene sequence: CDR1 MGHDK, CDR2 SYGVNS. Trimming removed 5 bases from V and 0 bases from J; junction bases left unmatched: 4. There are 15 residues in the CDR3.

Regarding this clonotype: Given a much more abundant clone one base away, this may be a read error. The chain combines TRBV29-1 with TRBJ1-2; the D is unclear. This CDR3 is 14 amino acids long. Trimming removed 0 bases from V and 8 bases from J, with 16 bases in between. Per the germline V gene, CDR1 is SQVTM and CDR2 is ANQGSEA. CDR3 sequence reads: CSVEDPASSRGYTF. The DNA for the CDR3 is TGCAGCGTTGAAGATCCAGCTTCATCAAGGGGCTACACCTTC.

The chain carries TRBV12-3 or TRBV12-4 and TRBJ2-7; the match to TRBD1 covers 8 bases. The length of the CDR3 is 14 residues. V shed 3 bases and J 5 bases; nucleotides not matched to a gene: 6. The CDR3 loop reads CASSLVQGVNEQYF. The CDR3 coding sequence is TGTGCCAGCAGTTTGGTACAGGGGGTAAACGAGCAGTACTTC.